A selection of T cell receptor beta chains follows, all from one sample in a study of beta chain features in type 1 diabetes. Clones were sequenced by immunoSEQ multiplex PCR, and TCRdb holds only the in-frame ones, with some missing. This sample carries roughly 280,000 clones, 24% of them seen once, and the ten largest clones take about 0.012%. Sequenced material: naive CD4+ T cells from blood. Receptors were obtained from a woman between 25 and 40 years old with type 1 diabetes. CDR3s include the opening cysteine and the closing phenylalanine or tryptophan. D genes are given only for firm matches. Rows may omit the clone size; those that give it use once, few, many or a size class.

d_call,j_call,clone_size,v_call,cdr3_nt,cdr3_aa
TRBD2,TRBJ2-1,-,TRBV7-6,TGTGCCAGCAGCTTAATTCCTGCGGGGCGGGAGGGGGTCTCCTACAATGAGCAGTTCTTC,CASSLIPAGREGVSYNEQFF
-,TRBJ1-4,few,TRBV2,TGTGCCAGCAGCGGACAGAGGGAAAAACTGTTTTTT,CASSGQREKLFF
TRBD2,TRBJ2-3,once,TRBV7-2,TGTGCCAGCAGCTTACAGACTAGCGGGATAGATACGCAGTATTTT,CASSLQTSGIDTQYF
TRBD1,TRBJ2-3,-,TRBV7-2,TGTGCCAGCAGCTTAAGTGGGACAGCGCACACAGATACGCAGTATTTT,CASSLSGTAHTDTQYF
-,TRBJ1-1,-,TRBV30,TGTGCCTGGGCTGGGACACCAATACCGAAGGCTTTCTTT,CAWAGTPIPKAFF
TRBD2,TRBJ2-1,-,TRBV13,TGTGCCAGCAGCTTACCCGGGAGGGGTTTCTACAATGAGCAGTTCTTC,CASSLPGRGFYNEQFF
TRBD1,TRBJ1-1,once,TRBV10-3,TGTGCCATCAGCGGACAGGGGGCGGCTGAAGCTTTCTTT,CAISGQGAAEAFF
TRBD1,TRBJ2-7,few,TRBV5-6,TGTGCCAGCAGCCCCCCGGGACAGCCTTCCTACGAGCAGTACTTC,CASSPPGQPSYEQYF
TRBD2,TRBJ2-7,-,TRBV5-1,TGCGCCAGCAGCCGGACTAGCGACTACTCCTACGAGCAGTACTTC,CASSRTSDYSYEQYF
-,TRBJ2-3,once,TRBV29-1,TGCAGCGCCGATTCAGTGTCCTCTTTAGATACGCAGTATTTT,CSADSVSSLDTQYF
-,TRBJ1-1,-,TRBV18,TGTGCCAGTGGCCCTGAGGGTGAAGCTTTCTTT,CASGPEGEAFF
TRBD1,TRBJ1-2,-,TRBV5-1,TGCGCCAGCAGCGGGGGACAGTATGGCTACACCTTC,CASSGGQYGYTF
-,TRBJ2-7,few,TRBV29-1,TGCAGCGTTGCGTCGGGCTCCTACGAGCAGTACTTC,CSVASGSYEQYF
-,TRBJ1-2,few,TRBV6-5,TGTGCCAGCAGTTACTCCTCAGGGTTCTATGGCTACACCTTC,CASSYSSGFYGYTF
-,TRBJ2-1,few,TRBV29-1,-,CSVAQGARHAFF
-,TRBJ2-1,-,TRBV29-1,TGCAGCGTTGGGGTTGGGAGGAGGTCCTACAATGAGCAGTTCTTC,CSVGVGRRSYNEQFF
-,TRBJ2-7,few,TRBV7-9,TGTGCCAGCAGGAGAGGCTACGAGCAGTACTTC,CASRRGYEQYF
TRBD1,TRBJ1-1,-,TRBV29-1,TGCAGCGTCGGGACAGGGGTATTGAACACTGAAGCTTTCTTT,CSVGTGVLNTEAFF
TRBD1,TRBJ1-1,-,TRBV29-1,TGCAGCGTTAGCCCAGGGGGCACTGAAGCTTTCTTT,CSVSPGGTEAFF
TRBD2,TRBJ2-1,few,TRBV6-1,TGTGCCAGCAGCTCGACTAGCGGGCCGCTAAATGAGCAGTTCTTC,CASSSTSGPLNEQFF
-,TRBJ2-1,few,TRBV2,TGTGCCAGCAGGACCCCAGACTATTTGAGAAAGCAGTTCTTC,CASRTPDYLRKQFF
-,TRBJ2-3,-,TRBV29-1,TGCAGCGTTCTTGTGCCGGGGTTGGGAGATACGCAGTATTTT,CSVLVPGLGDTQYF
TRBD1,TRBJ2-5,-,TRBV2,TGTGCCAGCAGGCGGGACAGGGGTTCTCTAGAGACCCAGTACTTC,CASRRDRGSLETQYF
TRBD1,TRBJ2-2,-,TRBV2,TGTGCCAACACGGACAGGGAGAGGTTAACCGGGGAGCTGTTTTTT,CANTDRERLTGELFF
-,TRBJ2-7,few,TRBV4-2,TGTGCCAGCAGCCAAGAGGGGGCAGCGGGGTCCTACGAGCAGTACTTC,CASSQEGAAGSYEQYF
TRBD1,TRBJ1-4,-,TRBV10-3,TGTGCCACCCTGGGACAGGGTGATGAAAAACTGTTTTTT,CATLGQGDEKLFF
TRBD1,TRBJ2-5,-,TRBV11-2,TGTGCCAGCAGCCTCCGGACAGGGTATTCAGAGACCCAGTACTTC,CASSLRTGYSETQYF
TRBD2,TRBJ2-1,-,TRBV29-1,TGCAGCGCCGGGACTACCGACAATGAGCAGTTCTTC,CSAGTTDNEQFF
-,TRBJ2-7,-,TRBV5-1,TGCGCCAGCAGCTTGGCCGCGGGTGGCTACGAGCAGTACTTC,CASSLAAGGYEQYF
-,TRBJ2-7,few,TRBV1,TGCACCAGCAGCGCTGCCAACGGTCTAGCGTCAGTCAACTACGAGCAGTACTTC,CTSSAANGLASVNYEQYF
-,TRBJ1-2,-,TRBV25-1,TGTGCCAGCAGTGCTGGGGAGCCTCCTCGCAGCTACACCTTC,CASSAGEPPRSYTF
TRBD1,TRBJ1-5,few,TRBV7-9,TGTGCCAGCAGCCCACCGGGACAGGGTAATCAGCCCCAGCATTTT,CASSPPGQGNQPQHF
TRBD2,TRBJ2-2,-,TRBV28,TGTGCCAGCAGTTCCGCCGCTAGCGGACCAAACACCGGGGAGCTGTTTTTT,CASSSAASGPNTGELFF
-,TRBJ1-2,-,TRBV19,TGTGCCACCCAGGACAGAAGGTTGGGAGGCTACACCTTC,CATQDRRLGGYTF
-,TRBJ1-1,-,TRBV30,TGTGCCTGGAGTGCCCTAACGGGGGGCACTGAAGCTTTCTTT,CAWSALTGGTEAFF
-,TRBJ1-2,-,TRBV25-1,TGTGCCAGCAGCCCAGGGGACCGCCCTTATGGCTACACCTTC,CASSPGDRPYGYTF
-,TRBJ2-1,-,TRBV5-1,TGCGCCAGCAACCCCCTTCAGGGTTTCACTTATGATGAGCAGTTCTTC,CASNPLQGFTYDEQFF
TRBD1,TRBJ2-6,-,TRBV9,TGTGCCAGCAGCGTAAGTCAGGGGGCCTCTGGGGCCAACGTCCTGACTTTC,CASSVSQGASGANVLTF
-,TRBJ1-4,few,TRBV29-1,TGCAGCGCTCAAAGCCGGGGTCTGGAGGAAAAACTGTTTTTT,CSAQSRGLEEKLFF
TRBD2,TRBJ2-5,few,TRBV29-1,TGCAGCGCCTCCACTAGCGGGACCTTCCAAGAGACCCAGTACTTC,CSASTSGTFQETQYF
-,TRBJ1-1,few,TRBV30,TGTGCCTGGAGTAGAGGAGAGGACACTGAAGCTTTCTTT,CAWSRGEDTEAFF
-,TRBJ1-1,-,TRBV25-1,TGTGCCAGCAGTGAATATAGGGAGAGACTACTGAAGGCTTTCTTT,CASSEYRERLLKAFF
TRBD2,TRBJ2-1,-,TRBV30,TGTGCCTGGACCCCCGGGAGGATACTATTTGAGCAGTTCTTC,CAWTPGRILFEQFF
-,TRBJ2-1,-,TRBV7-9,TGTGCCAGCAGCCTCAGAAATGAGCAGTTCTTC,CASSLRNEQFF
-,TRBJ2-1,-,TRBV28,TGTGCCAGCAGGACCGGGGGGCCCACCAATGAGCAGTTCTTC,CASRTGGPTNEQFF
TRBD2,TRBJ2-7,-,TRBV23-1,TGCGCCAGCAAAACCCTAGCGGGAGGTTCCTACGAGCAGTACTTC,CASKTLAGGSYEQYF
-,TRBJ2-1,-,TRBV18,TGTGCCAGCTCACCACCGGGAGATCTCACGGATGAGCAGTTCTTC,CASSPPGDLTDEQFF
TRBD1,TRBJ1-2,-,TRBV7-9,TGTGCCAGCAGCTTAGTAGGACAGGGACATGGCTACACCTTC,CASSLVGQGHGYTF
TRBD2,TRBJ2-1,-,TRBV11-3,TGTGCCAGCAGCTTAGGCGAGACTAGCGGGAGAAGCAATGAGCAGTTCTTC,CASSLGETSGRSNEQFF
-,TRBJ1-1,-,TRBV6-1,TGTGCCAGCAGTGGAGCGCGGCGAAGGGGAACTGAAGCTTTCTTT,CASSGARRRGTEAFF
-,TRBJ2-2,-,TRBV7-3,TGTGCCAGCAGCTCCCTAGCGACCGGGGAGCTGTTTTTT,CASSSLATGELFF
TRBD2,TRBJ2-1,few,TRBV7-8,TGTGCCAGCAGCTTAGCGCTGGCTAGCGGATACAATGAGCAGTTCTTC,CASSLALASGYNEQFF
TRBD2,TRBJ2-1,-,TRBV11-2,TGTGCCAGCAGCCGACGACAGAGCGGGAGGGCCCTATACAATGAGCAGTTCTTC,CASSRRQSGRALYNEQFF
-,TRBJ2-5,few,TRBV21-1,TGTGCCAGCAGCAACACCCCTGGGGCGGCCCTCCAAGTGACCCAGTACTTC,CASSNTPGAALQVTQYF
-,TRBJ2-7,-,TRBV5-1,TGCGCCAGCAGCCCGGGGGACTCCTACGAGCAGTACTTC,CASSPGDSYEQYF
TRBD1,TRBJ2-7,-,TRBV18,TGTGCCAGCTCACCACTCGGACAGGGGGCATCGTACGAGCAGTACTTC,CASSPLGQGASYEQYF
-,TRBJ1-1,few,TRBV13,TGTGCCAGCAGCGCGTACGGGGTGCTGCGGTTTGAAGCTTTCTTT,CASSAYGVLRFEAFF
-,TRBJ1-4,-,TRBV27,TGTGCCAGCAGTTTAAGGGGGAGTGATGAAAAACTGTTTTTT,CASSLRGSDEKLFF
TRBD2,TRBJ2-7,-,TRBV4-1,TGCGCCAGCGCCTCAGCGGGAGCCTACGAGCAGTACTTC,CASASAGAYEQYF
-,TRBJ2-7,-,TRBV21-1,TGTGCCAGCAGCACTAGACAGACCCCCCGGGGGGACGAGCAGTACTTC,CASSTRQTPRGDEQYF